One and the same sample provided the 2 T cell receptor beta chains below, sequenced in a study of T cells after posttransplantation cyclophosphamide. Using immunoSEQ multiplex PCR, the repertoire was profiled, and TCRdb retains in-frame clones only, with some absent. The record shows about 36,000 clones for this sample, with no singletons present. Sample: PBMCs. The receptors come from a girl between 10 and 17 years old in good health, CMV-negative, and a related stem cell transplant donor.

The chain recombines TRBV5-4 with TRBJ2-2; 11 positions match TRBD1. CDR1 SGHNT and CDR2 YYREEE come from the germline V gene (reference sequence). Germline trimming cut 3 bases from V and 4 bases from J; bases unmatched to any gene: 8. The length of the CDR3 is 17 residues. The CDR3 region has the DNA TGTGCCAGCAGCTCGATGACGGGACAGGGGGTCACCGGGGAGCTGTTTTTT. This codes for CASSSMTGQGVTGELFF.

This clone came up a few times. The V call is TRBV9, the J call TRBJ2-4, with unresolved D. The CDR3 covers 13 residues. Germline V CDR1 and CDR2: SGDLS, YYNGEE. V was pared by 0 bases and J by 3 bases, with 4 bases between. CDR3 amino acids: CASSVDSKNIQYF. CDR3 nucleotides: TGTGCCAGCAGCGTAGACAGCAAAAACATTCAGTACTTC.